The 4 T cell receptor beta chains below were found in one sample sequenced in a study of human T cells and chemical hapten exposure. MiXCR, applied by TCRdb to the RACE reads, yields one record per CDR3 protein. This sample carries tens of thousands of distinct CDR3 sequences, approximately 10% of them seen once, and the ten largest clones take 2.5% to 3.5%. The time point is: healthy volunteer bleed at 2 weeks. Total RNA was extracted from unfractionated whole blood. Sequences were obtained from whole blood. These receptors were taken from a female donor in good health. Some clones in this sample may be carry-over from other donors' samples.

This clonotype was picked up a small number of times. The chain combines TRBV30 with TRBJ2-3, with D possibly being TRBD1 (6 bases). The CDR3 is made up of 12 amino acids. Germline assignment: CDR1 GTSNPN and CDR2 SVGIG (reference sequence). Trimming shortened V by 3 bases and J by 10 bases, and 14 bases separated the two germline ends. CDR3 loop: CAWRGTHNPQYF. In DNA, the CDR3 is TGTGCCTGGAGGGGGACACACAACCCGCAGTATTTT.

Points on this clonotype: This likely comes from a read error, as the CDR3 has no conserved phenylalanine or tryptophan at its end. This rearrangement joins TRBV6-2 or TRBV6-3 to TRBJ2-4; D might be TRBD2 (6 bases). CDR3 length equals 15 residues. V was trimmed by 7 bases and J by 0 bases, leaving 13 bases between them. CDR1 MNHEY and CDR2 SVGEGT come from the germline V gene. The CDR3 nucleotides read TGTGCCAGCATAGGCGGGAATTTAGCCAAAAACATTCAGTACTCC. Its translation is CASIGGNLAKNIQYS.

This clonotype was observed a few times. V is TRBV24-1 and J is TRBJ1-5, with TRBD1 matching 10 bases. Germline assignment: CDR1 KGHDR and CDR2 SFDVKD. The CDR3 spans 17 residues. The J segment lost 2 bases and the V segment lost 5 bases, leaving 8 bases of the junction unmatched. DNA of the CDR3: TGTGCCACCAGTGCCCAAGGCGGGACAGGGGGCAATCAGCCCCAGCATTTT. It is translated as CATSAQGGTGGNQPQHF.

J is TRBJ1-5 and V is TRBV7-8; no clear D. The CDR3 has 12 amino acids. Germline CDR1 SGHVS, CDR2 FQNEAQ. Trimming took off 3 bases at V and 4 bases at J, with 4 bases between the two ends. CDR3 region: CASSFLNQPQHF. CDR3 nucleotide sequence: TGTGCCAGCAGCTTCCTAAATCAGCCCCAGCATTTT.